The 12 T cell receptor beta chains below all came from one sample that was sequenced in a study of CD8+ T cells in alopecia areata. Sequencing relied on a cDNA template that was reverse transcribed from extracted RNA. Clones were read by immunoSEQ multiplex PCR, and TCRdb kept only the in-frame ones, dropping some. Found here are more than 75,000 clones, less than 50% of them singletons; the top ten hold approximately 1.2%. Specimen: CD4+ T cells sorted from blood. The source of these receptors is a human donor with alopecia areata.

The chain links TRBV4-3 to TRBJ2-5; D unclear. The V gene lost 1 base and the J gene lost 3 bases, with 12 bases spanning the gap. Germline V CDR1 and CDR2: LGHNA, YSLEER. The CDR3 covers 15 residues. In nucleotides, the CDR3 is TGCGCCAGCAGCCAAGGGCGCCAGCCCAAAGAGACCCAGTACTTC. Translated: CASSQGRQPKETQYF.

This clone has more than one count but fewer than ten. This chain links TRBV29-1 with TRBJ2-5, with 13 nucleotides matching TRBD2. This CDR3 has 16 amino acids. From germline, CDR1 is SQVTM and CDR2 ANQGSEA. Germline trimming cut 4 bases from V and 0 bases from J; bases unmatched to any gene: 5. The chain's CDR3 is CSVGGGLAGYQETQYF. CDR3 coding DNA: TGCAGCGTTGGAGGGGGACTAGCGGGGTACCAAGAGACCCAGTACTTC.

The chain carries TRBV29-1 and TRBJ1-4, with 7 bases matching TRBD1. There are 12 residues in the CDR3. V lost 6 bases and J lost 11; bases outside the gene matches: 9. Germline loops: CDR1 SQVTM, CDR2 ANQGSEA. CDR3 sequence: CSVRDSVQKLFF. The CDR3 nucleotides are TGCAGCGTCCGGGACAGCGTCCAGAAACTGTTTTTT.

This clone was counted a few times. V is TRBV6-1 and J is TRBJ2-7; 14 bases agree with TRBD2. V trimming: 2 bases; J trimming: 9 bases; junction bases outside the gene matches: 9. Germline V gene sequence: CDR1 MNHNS, CDR2 SASEGT. This CDR3 has 16 amino acids. Here the CDR3 DNA reads TGTGCCAGCAGTGAACCGGGACTAGCGGGAGTACGGGTGCAGTACTTC. This gives the protein CASSEPGLAGVRVQYF.

This chain's CDR3 is CSAARNEKLFF. Here the CDR3 DNA reads TGCAGTGCAGCGCGAAATGAAAAACTGTTTTTT. The chain recombines TRBV20-1 with TRBJ1-4; D call uncertain. Germline CDR1 DFQATT, CDR2 SNEGSKA (reference sequence). CDR3 size: 11 residues. Trimming cost V 6 bases and J 5 bases, with 7 bases left between them.

This clone was seen a handful of times. The V call is TRBV2, the J call TRBJ2-3; 7 bases fit TRBD2. The CDR3 sequence is 15 residues long. V trimming: 7 bases; J trimming: 2 bases; junction bases outside the gene matches: 9. Per germline, CDR1 SNHLY and CDR2 FYNNEI. DNA of the CDR3: TGTGCCAGCATCCGGCTAGCGGTATTCACAGATACGCAGTATTTT. Translating it yields CASIRLAVFTDTQYF.

The genes are TRBV6-5 and TRBJ2-2; possible D gene TRBD1, 6 bases. CDR3 size: 15 residues. Germline assignment: CDR1 MNHEY and CDR2 SVGAGI. V lost 8 bases and J 8 bases, leaving 21 bases between the germline ends. The CDR3 loop is CASRLYTGMRGELFF. The CDR3 DNA sequence: TGTGCCAGCCGACTATACACAGGGATGAGGGGGGAGCTGTTTTTT.

V usage is TRBV4-2 and J usage is TRBJ2-1; 7 bases agree with TRBD2. Trimming removed 4 bases from V and 4 bases from J; junction bases left unmatched: 22. Per the germline V gene, CDR1 is LGHNA and CDR2 is YNFKEQ. This CDR3 is 20 amino acids long. CDR3 protein: CASSLPRGAGSGLGYNEQFF. The CDR3 nucleotides are TGTGCCAGCAGCCTACCCCGGGGAGCGGGGAGTGGATTGGGTTACAATGAGCAGTTCTTC.

The genes are TRBV7-3 and TRBJ2-1; 8 nucleotides match TRBD2. The CDR3 loop spans 13 amino acids. Germline CDR1 SGHTA, CDR2 FQGTGA. V lost 5 bases and J lost 7; bases outside the gene matches: 4. CDR3 residues: CASSRRGGNEQFF. The CDR3 nucleotides are TGTGCCAGCAGCCGACGGGGGGGAAATGAGCAGTTCTTC. The full variable domain, its missing parts supplied by reference TRBV7-3 and TRBJ2-1, is GAGVSQTPSNKVTEKGKYVELRCDPISGHTALYWYRQSLGQGPEFLIYFQGTGAADDSGLPNDRFFAVRPEGSVSTLKIQRTERGDSAVYLCASSRRGGNEQFFGPGTRLTVL.

The genes are TRBV11-2 and TRBJ1-2; TRBD1 might be the D (5 bases). Deletions cut 0 bases from V and 6 bases from J, with 8 bases between. Germline V gene lookup returns CDR1 SGHAT and CDR2 FQNNGV. This CDR3 has 13 residues. CDR3 protein: CASSLDRVDGYTF. The CDR3 coding sequence is TGTGCCAGCAGCTTAGACAGGGTAGATGGCTACACCTTC.

This chain links TRBV29-1 with TRBJ1-2; 7 bases fit TRBD1. V gave up 6 bases and J gave up 2 bases; unmatched junction bases: 9. The CDR3 sequence is 14 residues long. In germline, CDR1 is SQVTM, CDR2 ANQGSEA. The CDR3 DNA follows: TGCAGCGTCAGTCGGACAGGAAACAACTATGGCTACACCTTC. Amino acid sequence: CSVSRTGNNYGYTF.

V is TRBV5-1 and J is TRBJ2-3; tentative D call: TRBD1 (5 bases). CDR3 size: 13 residues. V was trimmed by 7 bases and J by 5 bases, leaving 14 bases between them. Looked up from germline, CDR1 is SGHRS and CDR2 is YFSETQ. The chain's CDR3 is CASQTGAVDTQYF. In nucleotides, the CDR3 is TGCGCCAGCCAAACAGGCGCGGTAGATACGCAGTATTTT.